Shown below are 10 T cell receptor beta chains from a single sample sequenced in a study of identical twins. Each CDR3 protein is one row after TCRdb ran MiXCR on the 5' RACE reads. The data contain over 500,000 distinct CDR3 sequences, roughly a fifth of them seen just once; the ten biggest clones take up 0.91%. The sample was also reused in another study, on T cells expressing NK-cell markers.

The material sequenced was CD4+ T cells sorted from blood. These receptor sequences come from a woman aged 18-30 years in good health.

The table lists this clonotype with a few counts. The rearrangement uses TRBV20-1 and TRBJ2-3, with D perhaps matching TRBD2 (6 bases). Germline V CDR1 and CDR2: DFQATT, SNEGSKA (reference sequence). This CDR3 is 13 amino acids long. The germline V and J ends were trimmed by 3 bases and 4 bases, with 11 bases remaining between them. The CDR3 is CSASGREPDTQYF. The CDR3 DNA follows: TGCAGTGCTAGTGGACGGGAGCCAGATACGCAGTATTTT.

The chain links TRBV7-3 to TRBJ2-3, with D perhaps matching TRBD1 or TRBD2 (5 bases each). The germline V and J ends were trimmed by 6 bases and 5 bases, with 12 bases remaining between them. The CDR3 runs 13 residues. Looked up from germline, CDR1 is SGHTA and CDR2 is FQGTGA. CDR3 nucleotides: TGTGCCAGCAGTAGGGACCCCAGAGATACGCAGTATTTT. This sequence encodes CASSRDPRDTQYF.

The J gene is TRBJ2-1, the V gene TRBV7-8; 12 bases agree with TRBD2. Trimming took 5 bases from V and 7 from J; bases not matched to a gene: 18. Germline-derived CDR1 and CDR2 are SGHVS and FQNEAQ. The CDR3 has 19 residues. The CDR3 nucleotides read TGTGCCAGCAGCCCCACCGAGACTAGCGGGAGAAGGACGGGGAATGAGCAGTTCTTC. Translated: CASSPTETSGRRTGNEQFF.

The chain carries TRBV6-1 and TRBJ2-7; TRBD2 matches 7 bases. This CDR3 has 13 residues. CDR1 and CDR2 from the germline V gene are MNHNS and SASEGT. The V segment lost 8 bases and the J segment 2 bases; nucleotides outside the gene matches: 6. The CDR3 reads CASRSGDAYEQYF. DNA for the CDR3: TGTGCCAGCCGAAGCGGGGACGCCTACGAGCAGTACTTC.

The chain carries TRBV20-1 and TRBJ2-5; 7 nucleotides line up with TRBD1. Trimming cost V 3 bases and J 5 bases; bases outside gene matches: 9. CDR3 length equals 14 residues. Per the germline V gene, CDR1 is DFQATT and CDR2 is SNEGSKA (reference sequence). As DNA, the CDR3 is TGCAGTGCTAGCCGCCCCGGGACAGATGAGACCCAGTACTTC. It translates to CSASRPGTDETQYF.

As DNA, the CDR3 is TGCGCCAGCAGCGCCGGGACAGATAATTATAGCAATCAGCCCCAGCATTTT. This encodes CASSAGTDNYSNQPQHF. The chain has TRBV5-1 and TRBJ1-5, with TRBD1 matching over 7 bases. CDR3 size: 17 residues. Germline CDR1 SGHRS, CDR2 YFSETQ. Germline trimming cut 4 bases from V and 0 bases from J; bases unmatched to any gene: 10.

This clonotype has more than one count but fewer than ten. V and J are TRBV10-3 and TRBJ2-7; 7 bases fit TRBD2. The ends lost 5 bases at V and 4 bases at J; junction bases unmatched: 8. Per the germline V gene, CDR1 is ENHRY and CDR2 is SYGVKD. The CDR3 is 14 residues long. The CDR3 is CAISQVTGGYEQYF. The CDR3 DNA is TGTGCCATCAGTCAGGTCACGGGGGGATACGAGCAGTACTTC.

The chain recombines TRBV27 with TRBJ1-1, with D perhaps matching TRBD1 (6 bases). Germline CDR1 MNHEY, CDR2 SMNVEV (reference sequence). The V end was cut by 4 bases, the J end by 1 base, with 19 bases between. This CDR3 contains 17 residues. The CDR3 loop is CASSSTLSGGSNTEAFF. As DNA, the CDR3 is TGTGCCAGCAGTTCCACCTTATCGGGGGGCTCGAACACTGAAGCTTTCTTT.

This clonotype was counted a few times. The V and J genes are TRBV20-1 and TRBJ2-2; 11 positions match TRBD2. CDR1 is DFQATT and CDR2 is SNEGSKA in the germline V gene (reference sequence). The CDR3 has 14 amino acids. The junction had 5 bases not matched to a gene; V was cut back by 6 bases and J by 5 bases. DNA for the CDR3: TGCAGTGCAACTAGCGGGGGACTTACCGGGGAGCTGTTTTTT. Protein product: CSATSGGLTGELFF.

The chain uses TRBV7-2 and TRBJ2-1; perhaps D is TRBD1 or TRBD2 (5 bases each). Germline CDR1 and CDR2: SGHTA and FQGNSA. V dropped 2 bases and J dropped 6 bases, with 14 bases sitting between them. This CDR3 region has 15 residues. CDR3 region: CASSLQRTRGNEQFF. The CDR3, as DNA: TGTGCCAGCAGCTTACAAAGGACGAGGGGCAATGAGCAGTTCTTC. Combining the CDR3 with reference TRBV7-2 and TRBJ2-1 gives the whole variable domain GAGVSQSPSNKVTEKGKDVELRCDPISGHTALYWYRQSLGQGLEFLIYFQGNSAPDKSGLPSDRFSAERTGGSVSTLTIQRTQQEDSAVYLCASSLQRTRGNEQFFGPGTRLTVL.